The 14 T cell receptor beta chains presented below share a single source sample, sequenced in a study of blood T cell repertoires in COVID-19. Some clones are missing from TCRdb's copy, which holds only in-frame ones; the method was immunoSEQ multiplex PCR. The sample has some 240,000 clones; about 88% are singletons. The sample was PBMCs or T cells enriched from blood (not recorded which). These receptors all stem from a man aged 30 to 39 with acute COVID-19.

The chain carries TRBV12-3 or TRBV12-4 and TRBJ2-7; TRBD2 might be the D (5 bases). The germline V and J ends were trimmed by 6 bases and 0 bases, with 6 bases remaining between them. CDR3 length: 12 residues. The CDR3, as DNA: TGTGCCAGCAGGGGGAGCTCCTACGAGCAGTACGTC. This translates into CASRGSSYEQYV.

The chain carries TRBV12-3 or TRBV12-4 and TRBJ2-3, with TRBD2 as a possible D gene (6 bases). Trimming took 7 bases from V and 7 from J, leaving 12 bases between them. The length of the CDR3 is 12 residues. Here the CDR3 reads CASNLGGNTQYF. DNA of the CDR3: TGTGCCAGCAATCTCGGGGGAAATACGCAGTATTTT.

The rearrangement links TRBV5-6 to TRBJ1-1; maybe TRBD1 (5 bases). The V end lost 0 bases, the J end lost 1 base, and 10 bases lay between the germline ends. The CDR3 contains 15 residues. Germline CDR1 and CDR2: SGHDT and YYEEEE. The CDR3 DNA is TGTGCCAGCAGCTTGGCCAGGGTGCAGAACACTGAAGCTTTCTTT. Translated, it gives CASSLARVQNTEAFF.

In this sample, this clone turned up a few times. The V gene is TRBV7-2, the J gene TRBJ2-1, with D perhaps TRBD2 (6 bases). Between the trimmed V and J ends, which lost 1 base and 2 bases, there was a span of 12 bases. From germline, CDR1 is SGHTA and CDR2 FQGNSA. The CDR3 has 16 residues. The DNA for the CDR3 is TGTGCCAGCAGCTTAGTTGGCGGGGCGACCTACAATGAGCAGTTCTTC. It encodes CASSLVGGATYNEQFF.

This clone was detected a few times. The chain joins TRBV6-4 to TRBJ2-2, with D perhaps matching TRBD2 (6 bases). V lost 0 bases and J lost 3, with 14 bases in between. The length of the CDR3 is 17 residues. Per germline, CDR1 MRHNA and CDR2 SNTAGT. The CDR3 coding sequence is TGTGCCAGCAGTGACTCCCTAAAGGGACTCCACACCGGGGAGCTGTTTTTT. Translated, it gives CASSDSLKGLHTGELFF.

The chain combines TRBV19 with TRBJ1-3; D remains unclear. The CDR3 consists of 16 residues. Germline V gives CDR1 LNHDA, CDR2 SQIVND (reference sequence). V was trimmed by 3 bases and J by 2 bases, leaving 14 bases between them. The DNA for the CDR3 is TGTGCCAGTAGTATGAGGAGCGATATTACTGGAAACACCATATATTTT. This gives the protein CASSMRSDITGNTIYF. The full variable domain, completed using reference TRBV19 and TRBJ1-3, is DGGITQSPKYLFRKEGQNVTLSCEQNLNHDAMYWYRQDPGQGLRLIYYSQIVNDFQKGDIAEGYSVSREKKESFPLTVTSAQKNPTAFYLCASSMRSDITGNTIYFGEGSWLTVV.

Written as DNA, the CDR3 is TGTGCCAGCACTAGCGGTTATGAGCAGTTCTTC. Encoded protein: CASTSGYEQFF. This rearrangement joins TRBV6-4 to TRBJ2-1; 7 nucleotides align to TRBD2. CDR1 is MRHNA, CDR2 SNTAGT, per germline. The CDR3 contains 11 residues. Unmatched junction bases numbered 2, after V lost 7 bases and J lost 8 bases.

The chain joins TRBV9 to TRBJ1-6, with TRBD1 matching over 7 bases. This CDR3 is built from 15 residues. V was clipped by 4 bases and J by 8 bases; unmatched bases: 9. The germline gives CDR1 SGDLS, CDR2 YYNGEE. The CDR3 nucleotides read TGTGCCAGCAGCCGGGGGAAGGGGGCTGATTCACCCCTCCACTTT. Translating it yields CASSRGKGADSPLHF.

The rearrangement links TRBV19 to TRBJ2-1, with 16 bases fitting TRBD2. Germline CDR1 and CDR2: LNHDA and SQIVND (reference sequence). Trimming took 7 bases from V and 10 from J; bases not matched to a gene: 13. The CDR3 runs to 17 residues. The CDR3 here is CASTSGLAGGALMEQFF. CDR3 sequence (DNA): TGTGCCAGTACCTCGGGACTAGCGGGAGGGGCCCTCATGGAGCAGTTCTTC.

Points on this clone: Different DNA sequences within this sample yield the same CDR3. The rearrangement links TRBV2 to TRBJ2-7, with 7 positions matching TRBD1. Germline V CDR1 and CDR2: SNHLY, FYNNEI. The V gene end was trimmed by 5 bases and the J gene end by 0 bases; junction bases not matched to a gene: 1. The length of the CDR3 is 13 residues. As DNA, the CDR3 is TGTGCCAGCAGTAGGGACAGCTCCTACGAGCAGTACGTC. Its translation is CASSRDSSYEQYV.

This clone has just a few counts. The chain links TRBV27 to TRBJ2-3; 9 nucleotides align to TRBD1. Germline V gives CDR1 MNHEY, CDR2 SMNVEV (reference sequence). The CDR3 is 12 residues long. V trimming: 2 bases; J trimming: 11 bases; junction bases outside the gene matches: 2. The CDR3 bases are TGTGCCAGCAGTTTAAAGGGACAGGGGCAGTATTTT. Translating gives CASSLKGQGQYF.

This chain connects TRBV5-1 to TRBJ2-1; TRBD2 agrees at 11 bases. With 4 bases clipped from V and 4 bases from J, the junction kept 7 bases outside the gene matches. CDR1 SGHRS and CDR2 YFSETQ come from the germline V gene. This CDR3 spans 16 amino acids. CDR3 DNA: TGCGCCAGCAGCCCTACCCTAGCGGGGGGATACAATGAGCAGTTCTTC. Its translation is CASSPTLAGGYNEQFF.

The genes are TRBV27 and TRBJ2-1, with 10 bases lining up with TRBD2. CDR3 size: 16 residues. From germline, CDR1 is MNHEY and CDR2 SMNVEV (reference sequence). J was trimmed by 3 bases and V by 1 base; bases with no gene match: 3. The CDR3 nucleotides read TGTGCCAGCAGTTTATTTTCTAGCGGGGGCTACAATGAGCAGTTCTTC. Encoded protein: CASSLFSSGGYNEQFF.

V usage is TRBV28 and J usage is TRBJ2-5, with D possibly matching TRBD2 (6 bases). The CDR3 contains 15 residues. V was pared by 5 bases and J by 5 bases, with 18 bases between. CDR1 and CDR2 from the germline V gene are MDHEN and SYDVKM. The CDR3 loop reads CASSPGTGEGETQYF. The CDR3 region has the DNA TGTGCCAGCAGTCCAGGGACGGGAGAGGGGGAGACCCAGTACTTC.